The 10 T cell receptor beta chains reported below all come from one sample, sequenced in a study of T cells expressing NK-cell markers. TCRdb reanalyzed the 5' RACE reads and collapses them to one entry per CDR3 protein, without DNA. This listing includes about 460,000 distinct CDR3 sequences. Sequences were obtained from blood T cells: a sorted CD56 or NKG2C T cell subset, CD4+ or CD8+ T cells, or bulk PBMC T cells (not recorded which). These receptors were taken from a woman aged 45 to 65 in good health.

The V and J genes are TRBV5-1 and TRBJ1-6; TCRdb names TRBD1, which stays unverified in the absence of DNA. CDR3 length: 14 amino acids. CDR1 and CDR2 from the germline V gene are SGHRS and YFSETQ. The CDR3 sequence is CASSYRDNNSPLHF.

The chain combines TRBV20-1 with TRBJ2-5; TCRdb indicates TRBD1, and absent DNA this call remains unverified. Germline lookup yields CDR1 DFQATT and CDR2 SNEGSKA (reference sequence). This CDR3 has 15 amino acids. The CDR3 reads CSAISDRTTQETQYF.

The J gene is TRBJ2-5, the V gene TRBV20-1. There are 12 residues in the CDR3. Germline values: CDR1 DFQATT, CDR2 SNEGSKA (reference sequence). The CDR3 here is CSASQEGETQYF.

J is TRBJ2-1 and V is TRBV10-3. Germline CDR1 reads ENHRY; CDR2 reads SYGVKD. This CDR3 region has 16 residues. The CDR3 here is CAIRPMDPSSYNEQFF.

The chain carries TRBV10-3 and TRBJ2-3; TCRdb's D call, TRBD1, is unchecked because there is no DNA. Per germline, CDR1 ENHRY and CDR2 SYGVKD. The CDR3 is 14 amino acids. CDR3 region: CAISPGTGTDTQYF.

CDR3 amino acids: CASSPLRGTDTEAFF. J is TRBJ1-1 and V is TRBV18; TCRdb calls TRBD1, which cannot be checked without DNA. CDR3 length equals 15 residues. Germline values: CDR1 KGHSH, CDR2 LQKENI.

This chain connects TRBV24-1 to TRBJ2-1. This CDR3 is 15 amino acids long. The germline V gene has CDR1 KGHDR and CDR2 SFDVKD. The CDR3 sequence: CATSSDRRADNEQFF.

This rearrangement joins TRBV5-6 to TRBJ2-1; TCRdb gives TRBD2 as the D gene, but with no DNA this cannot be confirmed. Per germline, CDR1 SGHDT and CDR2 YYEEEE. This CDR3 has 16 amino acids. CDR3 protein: CASSLMDGRFVNEQFF.

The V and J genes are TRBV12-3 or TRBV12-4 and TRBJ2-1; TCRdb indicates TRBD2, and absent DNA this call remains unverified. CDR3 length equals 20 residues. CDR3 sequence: CASSLGRLAGVSSSYNEQFF.

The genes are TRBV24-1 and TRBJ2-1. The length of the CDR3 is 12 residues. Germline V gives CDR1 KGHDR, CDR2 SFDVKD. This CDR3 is CATSVGYNEQFF.